The next 27 T cell receptor beta chains were all read from a single sample in a study of OX40 agonist ivuxolimab in advanced cancers. Data came from immunoSEQ multiplex PCR; TCRdb stores just in-frame clones and leaves some out. Here the sample spans roughly 38,000 clones, 74% being singletons. The input for sequencing was CD4+ or CD8+ T cells sorted from blood, taken in a trial of the OX40 agonist ivuxolimab. Receptor source: an adult with an advanced solid tumor such as melanoma, head and neck, liver or kidney cancer.

The chain combines TRBV7-9 with TRBJ1-1; weak D call: TRBD1 (5 bases). V lost 6 bases and J lost 8, with 16 bases in between. Germline V gives CDR1 SEHNR, CDR2 FQNEAQ (reference sequence). The CDR3 extends over 13 amino acids. CDR3 residues: CASRGEGISEAFF. CDR3 DNA sequence: TGTGCCAGCAGGGGGGAAGGGATTTCCGAAGCTTTCTTT.

This chain joins TRBV29-1 and TRBJ1-1, with TRBD1 matching 7 bases. The CDR3 sequence is 11 residues long. V lost 5 bases, J lost 7 bases, and 4 bases stayed unmatched. Germline V gives CDR1 SQVTM, CDR2 ANQGSEA. CDR3: CSVLDRYEAFF. CDR3 coding DNA: TGCAGCGTTTTGGACAGGTATGAAGCTTTCTTT.

This chain joins TRBV2 and TRBJ1-2; D possibly corresponds to TRBD1 (5 bases). This CDR3 region has 12 residues. Germline CDR1 is SNHLY and CDR2 is FYNNEI. V shed 6 bases and J shed 6 bases, with 11 bases lying between them. CDR3 DNA sequence: TGTGCCAGCAGGGTGACAGTCGATGGCTACACCTTC. Residues: CASRVTVDGYTF.

This clone was counted between two and nine times. The chain couples TRBV30 to TRBJ1-3; D unresolved. Germline V gene sequence: CDR1 GTSNPN, CDR2 SVGIG (reference sequence). Trimming stripped 3 bases from V and 4 bases from J, with 10 bases between. The length of the CDR3 is 13 residues. As DNA, the CDR3 is TGTGCCTGGAGAAAGCCAGGCGGAAACACCATATATTTT. Protein product: CAWRKPGGNTIYF.

This rearrangement joins TRBV25-1 to TRBJ1-1; perhaps TRBD1 as D (5 bases). V dropped 4 bases and J dropped 4 bases, with 10 bases sitting between them. Per germline, CDR1 MGHDK and CDR2 SYGVNS. This CDR3 contains 13 residues. CDR3 in amino acids: CASSARRGTEAFF. The DNA for the CDR3 is TGTGCCAGCAGTGCCCGAAGGGGCACTGAAGCTTTCTTT.

CDR3 amino acids: CASSEEPDRGDQPQHF. CDR3 nucleotides: TGTGCCAGCAGCGAGGAGCCTGACAGGGGCGATCAGCCCCAGCATTTT. The rearrangement links TRBV21-1 to TRBJ1-5; the table calls TRBD1, which could not be checked here. TRBV21-1 is a documented pseudogene. The CDR3 contains 16 residues.

The V call is TRBV19, the J call TRBJ2-3; D gene unclear. There are 13 residues in the CDR3. The V gene's germline CDR1 is LNHDA and CDR2 SQIVND (reference sequence). V lost 5 bases and J 6 bases, leaving 12 bases between the germline ends. The CDR3 nucleotides read TGTGCCAGTAGTTTCCGACCTGTGGATACGCAGTATTTT. This gives the protein CASSFRPVDTQYF.

This chain uses TRBV7-2 with TRBJ1-2; 7 nucleotides agree with TRBD1. The CDR3 is made up of 16 amino acids. Germline loops: CDR1 SGHTA, CDR2 FQGNSA. The ends lost 0 bases at V and 4 bases at J; junction bases unmatched: 8. In DNA, the CDR3 is TGTGCCAGCAGCTTAGCGATAAGGGGGCAAGGCTATGGCTACACCTTC. Translated: CASSLAIRGQGYGYTF.

The V call is TRBV5-8, the J call TRBJ2-2; the D gene is possibly TRBD1 (7 bases). CDR3 length: 15 residues. The ends were cut back, 1 base at V and 4 bases at J, with 11 bases in the middle. Per the germline V gene, CDR1 is SGHTS and CDR2 is YDEGEE. CDR3 sequence: CASSLYRGGTGELFF. The CDR3 DNA is TGTGCCAGCAGCTTGTACAGGGGAGGCACCGGGGAGCTGTTTTTT. Full variable domain (rest looked up from reference TRBV5-8 and TRBJ2-2): EAGVTQSPTHLIKTRGQQATLRCSPISGHTSVYWYQQALGLGLQFLLWYDEGEERNRGNFPPRFSGRQFPNYSSELNVNALELEDSALYLCASSLYRGGTGELFFGEGSRLTVL.

The chain has TRBV5-5 and TRBJ1-2; no definite D call. The CDR3 is 14 amino acids. Germline assignment: CDR1 SGHKS and CDR2 YYEKEE (reference sequence). V lost 4 bases and J 2 bases, leaving 12 bases between the germline ends. The chain's CDR3 is CASSQDRHNYGYTF. In nucleotides, the CDR3 is TGTGCCAGCAGCCAAGATCGACACAACTATGGCTACACCTTC.

The rearrangement joins TRBV30 to TRBJ2-1, with D tentatively TRBD2 (6 bases). The CDR3 is made up of 14 amino acids. V lost 3 bases to trimming and J lost 10 bases, with 19 bases between them. CDR1 and CDR2 from the germline V gene are GTSNPN and SVGIG (reference sequence). The CDR3 DNA follows: TGTGCCTGGAGCGGGGGTACGGGGATCAACGAGCAGTTCTTC. It yields the protein CAWSGGTGINEQFF. The full variable domain, completed using reference TRBV30 and TRBJ2-1, is SQTIHQWPATLVQPVGSPLSLECTVEGTSNPNLYWYRQAAGRGLQLLFYSVGIGQISSEVPQNLSASRPQDRQFILSSKKLLLSDSGFYLCAWSGGTGINEQFFGPGTRLTVL.

The rearrangement links TRBV21-1 to TRBJ2-3; TRBD1, the table's D call, was not compared with the DNA. TRBV21-1 is recorded as a pseudogene. The length of the CDR3 is 16 residues. The CDR3 nucleotides are TGTGCCAGCAGCCAAGCGGGCCTGGCAGTTTCAGATACGCAGTATTTT. Its protein is CASSQAGLAVSDTQYF.

This clone was seen a single time. The chain links TRBV18 to TRBJ2-3, with 7 bases fitting TRBD1. J gave up 1 base and V 5 bases, and 6 bases lay outside the gene matches. CDR3 size: 15 residues. Germline CDR1 is KGHSH and CDR2 is LQKENI. CDR3 residues: CASSAGGQGTDTQYF. In DNA, the CDR3 is TGTGCCAGCTCAGCCGGTGGACAGGGCACAGATACGCAGTATTTT. The variable domain in full, with the rest retrieved from reference TRBV18 and TRBJ2-3, is NAGVMQNPRHLVRRRGQEARLRCSPMKGHSHVYWYRQLPEEGLKFMVYLQKENIIDESGMPKERFSAEFPKEGPSILRIQQVVRGDSAAYFCASSAGGQGTDTQYFGPGTRLTVL.

V usage is TRBV27 and J usage is TRBJ2-3; D is unresolved. The CDR3 totals 17 residues. Germline values: CDR1 MNHEY, CDR2 SMNVEV (reference sequence). Trimming stripped 1 base from V and 1 base from J, with 15 bases between. The CDR3 is CASSLWVTSSRTDTQYF. CDR3 nucleotides: TGTGCCAGCAGTTTATGGGTGACGTCCTCGCGCACAGATACGCAGTATTTT.

V is TRBV5-1 and J is TRBJ1-1; D remains unclear. V lost 3 bases and J lost 2, with 8 bases in between. The CDR3 covers 13 residues. Germline CDR1 and CDR2: SGHRS and YFSETQ. CDR3 in amino acids: CASSSGPNTEAFF. The CDR3 coding sequence is TGCGCCAGCAGCTCCGGACCTAACACTGAAGCTTTCTTT.

The rearrangement uses TRBV2 and TRBJ2-3; D remains unclear. Trimming stripped 5 bases from V and 1 base from J, with 4 bases between. Germline lookup yields CDR1 SNHLY and CDR2 FYNNEI. The CDR3 runs to 12 residues. The CDR3 bases are TGTGCCAGCAGTACACGCACAGATACGCAGTATTTT. Protein sequence: CASSTRTDTQYF.

This chain links TRBV29-1 with TRBJ1-2; perhaps TRBD1 as D (5 bases). This CDR3 comprises 12 residues. Germline CDR1 and CDR2: SQVTM and ANQGSEA. V was trimmed by 5 bases and J by 8 bases, leaving 15 bases between them. CDR3 in DNA: TGCAGCGTTTTTGTGGACCGGGGGGGCTACACCTTC. It yields the protein CSVFVDRGGYTF.

The V call is TRBV5-4, the J call TRBJ2-7; 10 bases agree with TRBD1. V trimming: 4 bases; J trimming: 4 bases; junction bases outside the gene matches: 11. The length of the CDR3 is 16 residues. Germline CDR1 is SGHNT and CDR2 is YYREEE (reference sequence). The CDR3 DNA is TGTGCCAGCAGCCCGGCCGGAGGGACAGGGGTTTACGAGCAGTACTTC. Translation gives CASSPAGGTGVYEQYF.

The chain joins TRBV30 to TRBJ1-5; D remains unclear. The CDR3 runs 13 residues. Trimming shortened V by 0 bases and J by 4 bases, and 7 bases separated the two germline ends. The V gene's germline CDR1 is GTSNPN and CDR2 SVGIG (reference sequence). CDR3 DNA sequence: TGTGCCTGGAGTGTTGCCCGGAATCAGCCCCAGCATTTT. Translation: CAWSVARNQPQHF. Full variable domain (remainder filled in from reference TRBV30 and TRBJ1-5): SQTIHQWPATLVQPVGSPLSLECTVEGTSNPNLYWYRQAAGRGLQLLFYSVGIGQISSEVPQNLSASRPQDRQFILSSKKLLLSDSGFYLCAWSVARNQPQHFGDGTRLSIL.

The chain joins TRBV6-1 to TRBJ1-4; D gene uncertain. CDR1 and CDR2 from the germline V gene are MNHNS and SASEGT. V was clipped by 1 base and J by 4 bases, with 10 bases between them. This CDR3 contains 15 residues. The CDR3 loop reads CASSEVRGINEKLFF. The DNA for the CDR3 is TGTGCCAGCAGTGAAGTAAGAGGGATTAATGAAAAACTGTTTTTT.

The rearrangement uses TRBV28 and TRBJ2-1, with D uncertain. The CDR3 sequence is 13 residues long. V was cut by 2 bases and J by 12 bases, with 14 bases left in between. From germline, CDR1 is MDHEN and CDR2 SYDVKM. CDR3 nucleotide sequence: TGTGCCAGCAGTTTAGAAAGTCCTGGGGTGCAGTTCTTC. Translating it yields CASSLESPGVQFF.

This chain links TRBV7-2 with TRBJ2-3; 12 nucleotides line up with TRBD2. This CDR3 region has 15 residues. Trimming at V came to 8 bases and at J to 6 bases, leaving 9 bases not matched to a gene. CDR1 is SGHTA, CDR2 FQGNSA, per germline. CDR3 amino acids: CASGGLAGPRDTQYF. The CDR3 DNA is TGTGCCAGCGGTGGACTAGCGGGGCCTCGCGATACGCAGTATTTT.

The V gene is TRBV7-8, the J gene TRBJ1-1; 9 bases are shared with TRBD1. Germline V gene sequence: CDR1 SGHVS, CDR2 FQNEAQ. This CDR3 comprises 17 residues. V shed 5 bases and J 5 bases; nucleotides not matched to a gene: 15. The CDR3 sequence is CASSPEPRDRVSTEAFF. CDR3 coding DNA: TGTGCCAGCAGCCCCGAGCCCCGGGACAGGGTATCAACTGAAGCTTTCTTT.

The rearrangement joins TRBV19 to TRBJ2-1; 11 nucleotides align to TRBD2. With V trimmed by 2 bases and J by 1 base, 1 base remained unmatched. CDR1 LNHDA and CDR2 SQIVND come from the germline V gene (reference sequence). The CDR3 spans 16 residues. The CDR3: CASSILAGGSYNEQFF. The CDR3, as DNA: TGTGCCAGTAGTATATTAGCGGGGGGGTCCTACAATGAGCAGTTCTTC.

The gene calls are TRBV30 and TRBJ2-1, with D possibly matching TRBD2 (5 bases). Germline assignment: CDR1 GTSNPN and CDR2 SVGIG (reference sequence). V shed 2 bases and J shed 9 bases, with 14 bases lying between them. CDR3 length: 13 residues. In DNA form, the CDR3 reads TGTGCCTGGAGTAATTCAGGAGGAGGTGAGCAGTTCTTC. This gives the protein CAWSNSGGGEQFF.

This sequence joins TRBV7-6 and TRBJ1-1, with 9 bases that match TRBD1. The CDR3 runs 17 residues. V lost 4 bases to trimming and J lost 4 bases; unmatched junction nucleotides: 13. Germline CDR1 reads SGHVS; CDR2 reads FNYEAQ. In nucleotides, the CDR3 is TGTGCCAGCAGCTCCGTTTTGACGGGACAGGGAAGCACTGAAGCTTTCTTT. Its protein is CASSSVLTGQGSTEAFF.

This clone has just a few counts. This sequence joins TRBV4-2 and TRBJ2-1, with a weak D call TRBD2 (5 bases). Germline V gives CDR1 LGHNA, CDR2 YNFKEQ. Trimming pared 4 bases from V and 4 bases from J, leaving 14 bases between. The CDR3 covers 15 residues. Written as DNA, the CDR3 is TGTGCCAGCAGCCTTGGACGGGATTCTTACAATGAGCAGTTCTTC. It yields the protein CASSLGRDSYNEQFF.